This entry lists 12 T cell receptor beta chains sequenced from one sample in a study of spatial heterogeneity in lung cancer. Time point denoted: blood at routine non-recurrence follow-up after resection. TCRdb re-analysed the 5' RACE reads in MiXCR, keeping a single row per CDR3 protein. This repertoire shows 40,000 to 45,000 distinct CDR3 sequences, 22% found once; its top ten account for approximately 6.8%. The sequences come from PBMCs, collected at follow-up. Receptors were obtained from a female donor with early-stage non-small cell lung cancer.

About this clonotype itself: A junction end diverges from the germline sequence, so it may reflect a read error. The chain links TRBV4-2 to TRBJ2-2; 10 positions agree with TRBD1. The CDR3 spans 17 residues. The germline V gene encodes CDR1 LGHNA and CDR2 YNFKEQ. This CDR3 is CAGSQARDRGNTGELFF. The DNA for the CDR3 is TGTGCCGGCAGCCAAGCCCGGGACAGGGGGAACACCGGGGAGCTGTTTTTT.

There are a few counts of this clonotype. V is TRBV12-3 or TRBV12-4 and J is TRBJ2-2, with TRBD2 as a possible D gene (5 bases). The V gene lost 3 bases and the J gene lost 0 bases, with 14 bases spanning the gap. CDR3 length equals 17 residues. This chain's CDR3 is CASSFHFSEANTGELFF. CDR3 bases: TGTGCCAGCAGTTTCCATTTTTCGGAGGCGAACACCGGGGAGCTGTTTTTT.

The chain combines TRBV27 with TRBJ2-3, with D perhaps TRBD2 (6 bases). The CDR3 is 12 amino acids. Germline CDR1 and CDR2: MNHEY and SMNVEV (reference sequence). The V gene lost 8 bases and the J gene lost 9 bases, with 15 bases spanning the gap. CDR3 sequence: CASHGGTSTQYF. CDR3 sequence (DNA): TGTGCCAGCCATGGGGGGACGTCCACGCAGTATTTT.

The V and J genes are TRBV2 and TRBJ2-6; 9 nucleotides match TRBD1. Germline values: CDR1 SNHLY, CDR2 FYNNEI. The CDR3 has 16 amino acids. V was pared by 10 bases and J by 1 base, with 8 bases of the junction left unmatched. The CDR3 protein is CAKSTGTGSGANVLTF. CDR3 bases: TGTGCCAAATCGACCGGGACAGGGTCTGGGGCCAACGTCCTGACTTTC.

Only a few counts were recorded for this clonotype. V gene TRBV19 combines with J gene TRBJ2-3; D uncertain. V shed 3 bases and J shed 6 bases, with 4 bases lying between them. The CDR3 contains 11 residues. The germline gives CDR1 LNHDA, CDR2 SQIVND (reference sequence). CDR3 protein: CASSMTDTQYF. The CDR3 DNA reads TGTGCCAGTAGTATGACGGATACGCAGTATTTT.

V and J are TRBV5-1 and TRBJ2-1; 9 positions agree with TRBD1. Germline-derived CDR1 and CDR2 are SGHRS and YFSETQ. V lost 4 bases and J lost 7; bases outside the gene matches: 9. The CDR3 has 15 amino acids. The CDR3 here is CASSPGQGNLNEQFF. The CDR3 nucleotides read TGCGCCAGCAGCCCGGGACAGGGAAACCTTAATGAGCAGTTCTTC.

This clonotype has ten or more counts. The chain is built from TRBV24-1 and TRBJ1-3; D is ambiguous. CDR3 length: 14 residues. Trimming cost V 12 bases and J 0 bases, with 14 bases left between them. CDR1 KGHDR and CDR2 SFDVKD come from the germline V gene. The CDR3 spells CAGGGGNSGNTIYF. Here the CDR3 DNA reads TGTGCCGGCGGTGGTGGCAACTCTGGAAACACCATATATTTT.

This rearrangement joins TRBV2 to TRBJ2-2; D is unclear. Trimming pared 3 bases from V and 7 bases from J, leaving 15 bases between. This CDR3 spans 15 amino acids. Germline V gene lookup returns CDR1 SNHLY and CDR2 FYNNEI. DNA of the CDR3: TGTGCCAGCAGTGATCCTAGTGGATCAAGCGGGGAGCTGTTTTTT. This codes for CASSDPSGSSGELFF.

This clonotype was detected ten times or more. The genes are TRBV7-2 and TRBJ1-2, with D maybe TRBD1 (5 bases). Trimming took 5 bases from V and 5 from J, leaving 12 bases between them. Germline lookup yields CDR1 SGHTA and CDR2 FQGNSA. The CDR3 contains 13 residues. In DNA, the CDR3 is TGTGCCAGCAGCCAACGCGGGGGATATGGCTACACCTTC. Its translation is CASSQRGGYGYTF.

J is TRBJ2-1 and V is TRBV20-1; 8 positions match TRBD1. This CDR3 has 13 residues. After removal of 7 bases from V and 7 bases from J, the junction contained 9 bases not matched to a gene. Per the germline V gene, CDR1 is DFQATT and CDR2 is SNEGSKA (reference sequence). For the CDR3, the DNA is TGCAGTGGTTCGAGGACAGGGAAGAATGAGCAGTTCTTC. Its translation: CSGSRTGKNEQFF.

This clonotype was counted at least ten times. J is TRBJ1-1 and V is TRBV7-9; D gene unclear. Germline values: CDR1 SEHNR, CDR2 FQNEAQ (reference sequence). V was trimmed by 5 bases and J by 1 base, leaving 8 bases between them. The CDR3 contains 13 residues. The CDR3 region has the DNA TGTGCCAGCAGCCGCTTTACGAACACTGAAGCTTTCTTT. Encoded protein: CASSRFTNTEAFF.

V gene TRBV5-1 combines with J gene TRBJ2-1, with D possibly being TRBD2 (6 bases). Germline V lookup: CDR1 SGHRS, CDR2 YFSETQ. V lost 4 bases and J lost 6, with 17 bases in between. The CDR3 has 15 residues. The CDR3 DNA reads as TGCGCCAGCAGCCCTATAGCGGAACCCTCCAATGAGCAGTTCTTC. Translated, it gives CASSPIAEPSNEQFF.